This TCR beta chain was identified during a study of OX40 agonist ivuxolimab in advanced cancers. With regard to the full study: The costimulatory receptor OX40 (CD134) was targeted by ivuxolimab, a fully human IgG2 agonistic monoclonal antibody. Partial responses occurred in three dose-escalation patients: two with cutaneous melanoma and one with hepatocellular carcinoma. The paper describes the monotherapy dose-escalation part (N ≈ 51 patients) of the phase I trial of ivuxolimab. Of the approximately 50 patients in dose escalation, 19 had hepatocellular carcinoma, approximately 15 had melanoma, 9 had renal cell carcinoma and 9 had head and neck cancer. Intravenous ivuxolimab was administered to patients every 2 weeks at six dose levels: 0.01, 0.1, 0.3, 1.5, 3 and 10 mg/kg. Prior anti-PD-1, anti-PD-L1 or anti-CTLA-4 therapy was permitted, and approximately 39% of dose-escalation patients had received checkpoint inhibitors. In the dose-escalation cohort, 82.7% of patients were male, and the mean age was about 55 years, with a range of 23 to 79. Peripheral TCRbeta sequencing aimed to test whether ivuxolimab altered TCR sequence diversity and caused clonal T-cell expansion.

Measured from the cysteine to the phenylalanine, the CDR3 is 17 residues long. The kept DNA is CDR3 alone, 51 bases in frame from the first base. CDR1 and CDR2, looked up from the germline V gene, are LGHNA and YNFKEQ. Compared with germline, V lacks 0 bases and J lacks 2 bases; bases without a gene match: 9. Patients with a history of autoimmune disease or receiving systemic immunosuppression were excluded from the trial. Peripheral blood for TCR sequencing was collected from all dose cohorts at baseline, on cycle 4 day 1, and on cycle 7 day 1. The samples were drawn from a first-in-human, open-label, multicenter phase I dose-escalation trial of ivuxolimab. Adults with locally advanced or metastatic melanoma, renal cell, hepatocellular, or head and neck squamous cell carcinoma were enrolled in the trial. CD4+ and CD8+ T cells were sorted separately from peripheral blood before TCR sequencing. About this clone: It has no known antigen specificity. Base qualities are not at hand, and no much larger clone is one base apart.

General findings and caveats noted by the study authors: In the 0.1-3.0 mg/kg groups, partial responders were among the patients with the lowest normalized peripheral clonal expansion, particularly in CD8+ T cells. The antigen specificity of the peripheral T cells that underwent clonal expansion was not determined. Low levels of normalized T-cell clonal expansion were also shown by some nonresponding patients. At doses of 0.1 to 3.0 mg/kg, clonal expansion of both CD4+ and CD8+ T cells in blood was seen between baseline and week 6. After ivuxolimab, expanded clones were on average more numerous among CD8+ T cells than among CD4+ T cells.

To sequence the TCRbeta CDR3 region, genomic DNA was isolated from the sorted cells. The immunoSEQ Assay was used to sequence the TCRbeta CDR3 regions. Not all clones reach the TCRdb copy of this immuneACCESS table, which keeps in-frame sequences only. Checked studies attribute under half of the gap to unresolved V genes and leave the rest unexplained. Present in this sample are about 99,000 clones, roughly 95% of which were seen just once. The ten top clones hold 2% of the sample. The V and J segments used are TRBV4-2 and TRBJ2-7; TRBD2 lines up with 8 middle nucleotides. The receptor was isolated from an adult with an advanced solid tumor such as melanoma, head and neck, liver or kidney cancer. This sample comprised CD4+ or CD8+ T cells sorted from blood, obtained in a trial of the OX40 agonist ivuxolimab. The CDR3 region has the sequence CASSQDPPSGGPYEQYF. The DNA is as follows: TGTGCCAGCAGCCAAGATCCCCCCAGCGGGGGCCCCTACGAGCAGTACTTC.